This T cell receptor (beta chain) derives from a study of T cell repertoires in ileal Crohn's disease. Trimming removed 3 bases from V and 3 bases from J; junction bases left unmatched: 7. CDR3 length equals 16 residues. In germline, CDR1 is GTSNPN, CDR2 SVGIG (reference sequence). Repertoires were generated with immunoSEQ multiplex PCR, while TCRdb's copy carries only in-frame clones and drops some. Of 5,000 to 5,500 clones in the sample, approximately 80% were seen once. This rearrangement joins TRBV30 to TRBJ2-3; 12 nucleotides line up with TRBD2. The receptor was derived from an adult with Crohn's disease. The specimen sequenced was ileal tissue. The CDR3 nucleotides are TGTGCCTGGAGCAAACTAGCGGGGGGCACAACAGATACGCAGTATTTT. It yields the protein CAWSKLAGGTTDTQYF.